Shown below are 15 T cell receptor beta chains from a single sample sequenced in a study of blood T cell repertoires in COVID-19. Clones were sequenced by immunoSEQ multiplex PCR, and TCRdb holds only the in-frame ones, with some missing. The sample consists of approximately 240,000 clones, more than 75% of them appearing once. Sequencing was carried out using peripheral blood. The receptor set was obtained from a man between 50 and 59 years old who had recovered from COVID-19.

The chain employs TRBV6-2 or TRBV6-3 and TRBJ2-3, with TRBD2 matching 7 bases. With 4 bases clipped from V and 2 bases from J, the junction kept 3 bases outside the gene matches. This CDR3 is built from 14 residues. Germline CDR1 MNHEY, CDR2 SVGEGT. The CDR3 bases are TGTGCCAGCAGTTCCAGCGGGGCCACAGATACGCAGTATTTT. It translates to CASSSSGATDTQYF.

The CDR3 reads CASTLRERHEQYF. The CDR3 coding sequence is TGTGCCAGCACCCTACGTGAGAGGCACGAGCAGTACTTC. The chain carries TRBV5-6 and TRBJ2-7; no definite D call. This CDR3 contains 13 residues. Trimming cost V 6 bases and J 5 bases, with 15 bases left between them. Germline assignment: CDR1 SGHDT and CDR2 YYEEEE.

CDR3 DNA sequence: TGTGCCTCCCAAGAACTAGCGGGAGCCAAAAACATTCAGTACTTC. As protein: CASQELAGAKNIQYF. This chain connects TRBV19 to TRBJ2-4; 9 positions agree with TRBD2. There are 15 residues in the CDR3. Germline CDR1 is LNHDA and CDR2 is SQIVND (reference sequence). J was trimmed by 0 bases and V by 11 bases; bases with no gene match: 8.

There are a few counts of this clone. CDR3 sequence: CASSREGTSGTETQYF. In nucleotides, the CDR3 is TGCGCCAGCAGCCGAGAGGGGACTAGCGGGACAGAGACCCAGTACTTC. This chain connects TRBV5-1 to TRBJ2-5; 13 nucleotides align to TRBD2. Germline CDR1 SGHRS, CDR2 YFSETQ. The CDR3 extends over 16 amino acids. Germline trimming cut 4 bases from V and 4 bases from J; bases unmatched to any gene: 7. Full variable domain (rest looked up from reference TRBV5-1 and TRBJ2-5): KAGVTQTPRYLIKTRGQQVTLSCSPISGHRSVSWYQQTPGQGLQFLFEYFSETQRNKGNFPGRFSGRQFSNSRSEMNVSTLELGDSALYLCASSREGTSGTETQYFGPGTRLLVL.

V gene TRBV24-1 combines with J gene TRBJ2-2; 10 bases align to TRBD1. J was trimmed by 4 bases and V by 3 bases; bases with no gene match: 4. Germline loops: CDR1 KGHDR, CDR2 SFDVKD. CDR3 length: 16 residues. CDR3: CATSDLGTGVTGELFF. The CDR3 DNA is TGTGCCACCAGTGATCTCGGGACAGGGGTCACCGGGGAGCTGTTTTTT.

The chain carries TRBV6-5 and TRBJ2-7; tentative D call: TRBD1 (5 bases). CDR3 length: 12 residues. Per the germline V gene, CDR1 is MNHEY and CDR2 is SVGAGI. V was pared by 2 bases and J by 5 bases, with 7 bases between. As DNA, the CDR3 is TGTGCCAGCAGTTACCAGGGCCACGAGCAGTACTTC. Residues: CASSYQGHEQYF.

This chain joins TRBV30 and TRBJ1-1, with unresolved D. CDR3 length: 11 residues. Trimming removed 0 bases from V and 10 bases from J, with 9 bases in between. The V gene's germline CDR1 is GTSNPN and CDR2 SVGIG (reference sequence). The CDR3 DNA follows: TGTGCCTGGAGTGTAATGAATAGAGCTTTCTTT. It specifies CAWSVMNRAFF.

This chain links TRBV27 with TRBJ2-7; 10 bases fit TRBD2. V lost 2 bases and J lost 1; bases outside the gene matches: 17. CDR3 length: 20 residues. Per the germline V gene, CDR1 is MNHEY and CDR2 is SMNVEV (reference sequence). The CDR3, as DNA: TGTGCCAGCAGTTTAAGGATTCGGCTAGCGGGAGTTATAGATTCCTACGAGCAGTACTTC. Its translation is CASSLRIRLAGVIDSYEQYF.

A single count supports this clone. The rearrangement links TRBV14 to TRBJ2-5; D gene ambiguous. The CDR3 contains 14 residues. Trimming pared 1 base from V and 2 bases from J, leaving 8 bases between. The V gene's germline CDR1 is SGHDN and CDR2 FVKESK. This CDR3 is CASSQGQLQETQYF. In DNA, the CDR3 is TGTGCCAGCAGCCAAGGGCAGTTGCAAGAGACCCAGTACTTC.

The chain has TRBV30 and TRBJ2-7, with TRBD2 identical over 12 bases. CDR3 length equals 15 residues. The ends lost 3 bases at V and 3 bases at J; junction bases unmatched: 6. Germline V gives CDR1 GTSNPN, CDR2 SVGIG (reference sequence). The DNA of the CDR3 is TGTGCCTGGAGGGTAACTAGCGGGAGGTTCTACGAGCAGTACTTC. This gives the protein CAWRVTSGRFYEQYF.

J is TRBJ2-2 and V is TRBV5-4, with D unresolved. In germline, CDR1 is SGHNT, CDR2 YYREEE (reference sequence). Deletions cut 2 bases from V and 0 bases from J, with 8 bases between. The CDR3 has 15 residues. The CDR3 sequence: CASSFGTANTGELFF. CDR3 in DNA: TGTGCCAGCAGCTTTGGAACAGCGAACACCGGGGAGCTGTTTTTT.

The rearrangement links TRBV7-2 to TRBJ1-5, with unresolved D. The CDR3 contains 13 residues. Deletions cut 3 bases from V and 6 bases from J, with 9 bases between. Germline V gives CDR1 SGHTA, CDR2 FQGNSA. The CDR3 reads CASSFSGSQPQHF. The CDR3 nucleotides are TGTGCCAGCAGCTTTTCCGGGAGTCAGCCCCAGCATTTT.

The chain couples TRBV5-1 to TRBJ2-1, with 11 bases lining up with TRBD2. There are 15 residues in the CDR3. V lost 4 bases to trimming and J lost 7 bases; unmatched junction nucleotides: 7. Germline CDR1 is SGHRS and CDR2 is YFSETQ. CDR3 sequence reads: CASSITSGSPNEQFF. As DNA, the CDR3 is TGCGCCAGCAGCATCACTAGCGGGAGCCCGAATGAGCAGTTCTTC.

This clone was recorded only once. This chain connects TRBV7-9 to TRBJ1-5, with 8 nucleotides matching TRBD1. With V trimmed by 6 bases and J by 3 bases, 13 bases remained unmatched. In germline, CDR1 is SEHNR, CDR2 FQNEAQ (reference sequence). The CDR3 totals 17 residues. The CDR3 protein is CASSLGTGAPFNQPQHF. The CDR3, as DNA: TGTGCCAGCAGTTTGGGGACAGGCGCCCCATTCAATCAGCCCCAGCATTTT.

This chain joins TRBV5-1 and TRBJ2-1; 12 bases align to TRBD2. Germline assignment: CDR1 SGHRS and CDR2 YFSETQ. The J segment lost 9 bases and the V segment lost 3 bases, leaving 7 bases of the junction unmatched. The CDR3 totals 15 residues. The CDR3 spells CASSSQTSGSGEQFF. CDR3 nucleotides: TGCGCCAGCAGCTCACAGACTAGCGGGAGTGGTGAGCAGTTCTTC. Drawing the rest from reference TRBV5-1 and TRBJ2-1, the complete variable domain is KAGVTQTPRYLIKTRGQQVTLSCSPISGHRSVSWYQQTPGQGLQFLFEYFSETQRNKGNFPGRFSGRQFSNSRSEMNVSTLELGDSALYLCASSSQTSGSGEQFFGPGTRLTVL.